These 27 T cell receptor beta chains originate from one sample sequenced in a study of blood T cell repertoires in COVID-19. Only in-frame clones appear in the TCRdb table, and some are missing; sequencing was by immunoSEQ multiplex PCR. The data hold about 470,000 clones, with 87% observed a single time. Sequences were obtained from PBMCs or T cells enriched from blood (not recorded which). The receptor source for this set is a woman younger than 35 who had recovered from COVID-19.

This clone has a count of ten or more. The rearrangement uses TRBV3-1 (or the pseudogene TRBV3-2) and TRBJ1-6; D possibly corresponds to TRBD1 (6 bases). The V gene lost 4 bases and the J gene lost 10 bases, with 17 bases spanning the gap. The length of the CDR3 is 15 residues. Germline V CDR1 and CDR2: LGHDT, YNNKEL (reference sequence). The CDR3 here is CASSLQGIEGSPLHF. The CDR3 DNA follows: TGTGCCAGCAGCCTACAGGGAATTGAAGGGTCACCCCTCCACTTT.

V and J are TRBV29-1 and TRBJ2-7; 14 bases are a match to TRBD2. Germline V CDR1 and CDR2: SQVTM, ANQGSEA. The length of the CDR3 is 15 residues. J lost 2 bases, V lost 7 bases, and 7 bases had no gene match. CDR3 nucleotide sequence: TGCAGCGCCCGCTCGGGACTAGCGGGGGCCTACGAGCAGTACTTC. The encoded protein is CSARSGLAGAYEQYF.

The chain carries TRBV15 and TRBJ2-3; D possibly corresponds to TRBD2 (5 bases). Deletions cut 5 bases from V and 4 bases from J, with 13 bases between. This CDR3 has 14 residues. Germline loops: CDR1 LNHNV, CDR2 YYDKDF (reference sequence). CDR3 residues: CATSSGSFADTQYF. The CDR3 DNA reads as TGTGCCACCAGCTCGGGGTCATTCGCAGATACGCAGTATTTT.

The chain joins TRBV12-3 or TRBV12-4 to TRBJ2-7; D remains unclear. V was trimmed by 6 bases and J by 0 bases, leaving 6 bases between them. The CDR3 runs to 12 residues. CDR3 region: CASSLFSYEQYF. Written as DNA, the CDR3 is TGTGCCAGCAGCCTTTTCTCCTACGAGCAGTACTTC.

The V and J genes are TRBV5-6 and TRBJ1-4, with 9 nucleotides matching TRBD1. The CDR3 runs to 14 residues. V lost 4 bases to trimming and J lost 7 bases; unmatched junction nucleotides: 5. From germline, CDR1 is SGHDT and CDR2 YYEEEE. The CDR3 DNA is TGTGCCAGCAGCCTGACAGGGGGATTTGAAAAACTGTTTTTT. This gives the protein CASSLTGGFEKLFF.

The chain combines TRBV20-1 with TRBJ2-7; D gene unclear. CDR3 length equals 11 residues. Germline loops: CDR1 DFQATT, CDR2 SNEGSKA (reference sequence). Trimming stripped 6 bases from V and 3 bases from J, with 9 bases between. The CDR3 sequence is CSALTSYEQYF. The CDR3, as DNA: TGCAGTGCCTTAACCAGCTACGAGCAGTACTTC.

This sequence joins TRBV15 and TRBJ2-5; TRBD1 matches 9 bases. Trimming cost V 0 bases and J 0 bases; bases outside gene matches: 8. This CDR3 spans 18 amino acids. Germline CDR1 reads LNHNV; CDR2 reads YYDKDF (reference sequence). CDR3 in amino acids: CATSRDRGQGLNQETQYF. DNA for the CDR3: TGTGCCACCAGCAGAGACCGGGGACAGGGCTTGAACCAAGAGACCCAGTACTTC.

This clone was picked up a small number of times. CDR3 sequence (DNA): TGTGCCAGCAGCCAAGATATCACCCGGGGCCGGGGGTATGGCTACACCTTC. Protein: CASSQDITRGRGYGYTF. This chain uses TRBV4-2 with TRBJ1-2, with D possibly TRBD1 on 5 matching bases. The V end lost 0 bases, the J end lost 5 bases, and 19 bases lay between the germline ends. CDR1 LGHNA and CDR2 YNFKEQ come from the germline V gene. The CDR3 has 17 amino acids.

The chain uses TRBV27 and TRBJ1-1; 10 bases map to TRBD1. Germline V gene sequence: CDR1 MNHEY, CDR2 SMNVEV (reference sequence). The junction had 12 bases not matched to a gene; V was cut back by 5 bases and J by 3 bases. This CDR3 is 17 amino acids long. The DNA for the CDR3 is TGTGCCAGCAGTCCCCGGGACAGGGGCGTTTTGGACACTGAAGCTTTCTTT. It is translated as CASSPRDRGVLDTEAFF.

This CDR3 reads CASSYNRAPSGNTIYF. DNA of the CDR3: TGTGCCAGCAGTTATAATCGCGCTCCCTCTGGAAACACCATATATTTT. V and J are TRBV6-5 and TRBJ1-3; D remains ambiguous. Germline V gene lookup returns CDR1 MNHEY and CDR2 SVGAGI. V shed 3 bases and J shed 0 bases, with 12 bases lying between them. CDR3 length: 16 amino acids.

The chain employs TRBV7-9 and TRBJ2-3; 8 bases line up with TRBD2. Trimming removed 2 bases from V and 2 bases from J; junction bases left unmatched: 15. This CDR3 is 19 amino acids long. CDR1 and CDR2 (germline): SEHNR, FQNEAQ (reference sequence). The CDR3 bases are TGTGCCAGCAGCTTACGTGGGGAGAACGGCGGGGGGCTCACAGATACGCAGTATTTT. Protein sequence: CASSLRGENGGGLTDTQYF.

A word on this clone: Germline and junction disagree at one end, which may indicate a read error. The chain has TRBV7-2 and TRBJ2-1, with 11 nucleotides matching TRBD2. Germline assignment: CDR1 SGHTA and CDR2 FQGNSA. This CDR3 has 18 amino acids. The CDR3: CASSLATLAGGFYNEQFF. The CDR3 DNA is TGTGCCAGCAGCCTAGCCACCCTAGCGGGGGGCTTCTACAATGAGCAGTTCTTC. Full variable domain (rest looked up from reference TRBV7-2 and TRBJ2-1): GAGVSQSPSNKVTEKGKDVELRCDPISGHTALYWYRQSLGQGLEFLIYFQGNSAPDKSGLPSDRFSAERTGGSVSTLTIQRTQQEDSAVYLCASSLATLAGGFYNEQFFGPGTRLTVL.

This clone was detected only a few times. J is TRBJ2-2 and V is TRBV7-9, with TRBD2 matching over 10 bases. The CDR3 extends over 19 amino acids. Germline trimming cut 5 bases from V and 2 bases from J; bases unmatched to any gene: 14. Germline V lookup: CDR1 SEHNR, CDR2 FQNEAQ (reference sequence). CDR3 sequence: CASSPLWYSGGTNTGELFF. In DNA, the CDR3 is TGTGCCAGCAGCCCCCTTTGGTATAGCGGGGGGACTAACACCGGGGAGCTGTTTTTT.

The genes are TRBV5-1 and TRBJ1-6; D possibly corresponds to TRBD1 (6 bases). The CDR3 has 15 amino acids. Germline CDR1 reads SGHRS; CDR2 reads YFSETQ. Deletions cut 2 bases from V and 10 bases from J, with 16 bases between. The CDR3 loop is CASSFTQDSGSPLHF. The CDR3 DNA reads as TGCGCCAGCAGCTTCACTCAGGACAGCGGCTCACCCCTCCACTTT.

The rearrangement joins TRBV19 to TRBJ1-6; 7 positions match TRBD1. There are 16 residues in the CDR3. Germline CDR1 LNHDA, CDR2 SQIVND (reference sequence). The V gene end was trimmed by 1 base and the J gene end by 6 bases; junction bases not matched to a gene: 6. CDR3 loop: CASSIGAGTVNSPLHF. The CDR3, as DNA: TGTGCCAGTAGTATAGGTGCCGGGACAGTTAATTCACCCCTCCACTTT.

The CDR3 DNA reads as TGTGCCAGTAGTTTCCTACTCACAGATACGCAGTATTTT. It translates to CASSFLLTDTQYF. The chain couples TRBV19 to TRBJ2-3; D remains ambiguous. Germline loops: CDR1 LNHDA, CDR2 SQIVND (reference sequence). Trimming pared 5 bases from V and 2 bases from J, leaving 8 bases between. This CDR3 is built from 13 residues.

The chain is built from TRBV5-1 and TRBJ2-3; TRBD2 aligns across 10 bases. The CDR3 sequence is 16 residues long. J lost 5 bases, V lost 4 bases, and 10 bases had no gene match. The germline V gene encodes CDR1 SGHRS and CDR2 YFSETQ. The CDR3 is CASSQPRAGGKDTQYF. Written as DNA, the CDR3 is TGCGCCAGCAGCCAACCACGAGCGGGGGGGAAAGATACGCAGTATTTT.

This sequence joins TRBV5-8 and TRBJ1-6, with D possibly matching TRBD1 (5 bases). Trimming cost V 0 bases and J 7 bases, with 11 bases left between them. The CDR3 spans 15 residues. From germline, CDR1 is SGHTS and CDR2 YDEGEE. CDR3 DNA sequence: TGTGCCAGCAGCTTGGGGGACTTGGAGAATTCACCCCTCCACTTT. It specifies CASSLGDLENSPLHF.

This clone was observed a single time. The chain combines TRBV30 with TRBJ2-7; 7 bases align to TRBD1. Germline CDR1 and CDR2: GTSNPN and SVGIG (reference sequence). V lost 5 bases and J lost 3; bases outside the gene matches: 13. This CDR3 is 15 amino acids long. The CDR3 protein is CAWVAAQGTYYEQYF. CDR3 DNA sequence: TGTGCCTGGGTAGCCGCACAGGGGACCTACTACGAGCAGTACTTC.

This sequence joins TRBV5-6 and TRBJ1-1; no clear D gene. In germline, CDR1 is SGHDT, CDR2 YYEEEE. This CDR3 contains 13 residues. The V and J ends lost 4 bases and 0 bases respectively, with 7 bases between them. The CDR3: CASSREMNTEAFF. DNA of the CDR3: TGTGCCAGCAGCCGAGAAATGAACACTGAAGCTTTCTTT.

This chain's CDR3 is CASSNSNTEAFF. As DNA, the CDR3 is TGTGCCAGCAGTAACAGCAACACTGAAGCTTTCTTT. This sequence joins TRBV9 and TRBJ1-1; D gene uncertain. Germline-derived CDR1 and CDR2 are SGDLS and YYNGEE. V shed 5 bases and J shed 2 bases, with 7 bases lying between them. The length of the CDR3 is 12 residues.

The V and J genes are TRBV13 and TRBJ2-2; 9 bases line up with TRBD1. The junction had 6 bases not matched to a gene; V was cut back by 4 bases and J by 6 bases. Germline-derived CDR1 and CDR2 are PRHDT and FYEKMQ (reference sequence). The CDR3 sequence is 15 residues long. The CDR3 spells CASSSGQGRAGELFF. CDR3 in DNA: TGTGCCAGCAGCTCTGGACAGGGGAGGGCCGGGGAGCTGTTTTTT.

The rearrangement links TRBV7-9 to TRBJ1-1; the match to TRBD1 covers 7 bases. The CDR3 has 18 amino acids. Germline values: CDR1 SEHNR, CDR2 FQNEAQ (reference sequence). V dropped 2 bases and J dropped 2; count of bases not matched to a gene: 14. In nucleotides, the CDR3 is TGTGCCAGCAGCTTAATAAGGCTGACAGGGAGATTCAACACTGAAGCTTTCTTT. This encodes CASSLIRLTGRFNTEAFF.

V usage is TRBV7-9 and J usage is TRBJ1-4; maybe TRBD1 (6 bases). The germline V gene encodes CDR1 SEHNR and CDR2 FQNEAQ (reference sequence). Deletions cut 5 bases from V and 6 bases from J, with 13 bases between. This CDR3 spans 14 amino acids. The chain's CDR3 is CASSLPGTHEKLFF. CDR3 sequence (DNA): TGTGCCAGCAGCCTACCCGGGACACATGAAAAACTGTTTTTT.

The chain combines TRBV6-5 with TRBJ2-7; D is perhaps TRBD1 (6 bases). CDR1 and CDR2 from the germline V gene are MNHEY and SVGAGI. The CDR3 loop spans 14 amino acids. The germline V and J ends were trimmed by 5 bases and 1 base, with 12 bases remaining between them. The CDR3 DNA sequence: TGTGCCAGCAGTATACAGGGACCTTCCTACGAGCAGTACTTC. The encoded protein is CASSIQGPSYEQYF.

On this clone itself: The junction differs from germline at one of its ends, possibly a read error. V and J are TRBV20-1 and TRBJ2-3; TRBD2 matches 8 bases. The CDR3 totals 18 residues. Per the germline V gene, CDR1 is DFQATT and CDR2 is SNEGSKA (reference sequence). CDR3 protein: CNASLQRGPFEGTDTQYF. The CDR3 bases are TGCAATGCTAGTCTCCAGCGGGGGCCTTTCGAGGGCACAGATACGCAGTATTTT.

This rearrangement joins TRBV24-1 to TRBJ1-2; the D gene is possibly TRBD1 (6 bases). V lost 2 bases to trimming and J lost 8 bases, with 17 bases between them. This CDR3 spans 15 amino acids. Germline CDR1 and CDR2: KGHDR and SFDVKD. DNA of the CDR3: TGTGCCACCAGTGATTACAACCAGGACAGATCCGGCTACACCTTC. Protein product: CATSDYNQDRSGYTF.